This TCR beta chain was sequenced during a study of T cell responses to AZD1222 COVID-19 vaccine. Only one count was recorded for this clone. Its target is not known. At one of its ends the junction is not consistent with the germline gene, which may arise from a read error. Study findings and constraints: Close to half of all spike-specific TCRs reportedly target regions of the variants that are unmutated. Clonal diversity may have been underestimated, and the donors were mostly white British, with more females than males. Vaccine-related CD4 TCRs covered spike, predominating at 160-218 and 743-854. Among AZD1222 vaccinees, only 5 to 7 were seropositive at baseline.

Sequenced by immunoSEQ multiplex PCR; TCRdb stores in-frame clones only, minus some. The table records 250,000 to 300,000 clones, almost 95% of them present only once. The CDR3 loop spans 13 amino acids. The germline V gene encodes CDR1 LGHDT and CDR2 YNNKEL (reference sequence). The origin of this receptor is an adult who received the AZD1222 COVID-19 vaccine. This chain links TRBV3-1 (or the pseudogene TRBV3-2) with TRBJ2-5; tentative D call: TRBD2 (6 bases). The sequences come from peripheral blood, collected 28 days after the second AZD1222 dose. The CDR3 spells CASSQDLLAVANF. For the CDR3, the DNA is TGTGCCAGCAGCCAAGATCTACTAGCTGTGGCCAACTTC.